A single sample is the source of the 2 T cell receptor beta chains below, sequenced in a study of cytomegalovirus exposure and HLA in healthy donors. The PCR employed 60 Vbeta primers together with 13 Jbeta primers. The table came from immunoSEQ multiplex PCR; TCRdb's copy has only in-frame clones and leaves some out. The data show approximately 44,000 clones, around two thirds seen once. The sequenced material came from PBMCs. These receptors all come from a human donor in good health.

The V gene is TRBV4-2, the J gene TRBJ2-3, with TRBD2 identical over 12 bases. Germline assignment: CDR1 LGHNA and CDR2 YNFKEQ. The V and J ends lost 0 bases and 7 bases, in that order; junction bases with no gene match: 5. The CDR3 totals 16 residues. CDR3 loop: CASSQEGGTSGYTQYF. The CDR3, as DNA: TGTGCCAGCAGCCAAGAAGGGGGGACTAGCGGGTATACGCAGTATTTT.

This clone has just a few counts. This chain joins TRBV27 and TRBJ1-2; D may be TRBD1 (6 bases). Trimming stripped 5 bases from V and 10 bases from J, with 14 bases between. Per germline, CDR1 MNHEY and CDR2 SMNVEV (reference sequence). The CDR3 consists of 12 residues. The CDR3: CASSLAVGHYTF. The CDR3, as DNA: TGTGCCAGCAGTCTCGCCGTGGGACACTACACCTTC.